This note documents a single TCR beta chain sequence. The method was immunoSEQ multiplex PCR; TCRdb's version includes in-frame clones alone and lacks a portion of them. The table includes around 170,000 clones, 70% to 90% detected once. These data are taken from a study of blood T cell repertoires in COVID-19. Overall study context: From T cells, B-cell-depleted T cells, or PBMCs came the material, which was cDNA or gDNA.

This clonotype was sampled from a man aged 18 to 30 who had recovered from COVID-19. Sequenced input: peripheral blood.

Written as DNA, the CDR3 is TGCGCCAGCAGCGAGGGGACAGGGAACACCGGGGAGCTGTTTTTT. Protein: CASSEGTGNTGELFF. The chain carries TRBV5-1 and TRBJ2-2; 8 nucleotides line up with TRBD1. The CDR3 is 15 residues long. Germline lookup yields CDR1 SGHRS and CDR2 YFSETQ. The V segment lost 4 bases and the J segment 1 base; nucleotides outside the gene matches: 3. The entire variable domain, with the rest obtained from reference TRBV5-1 and TRBJ2-2, is as follows: KAGVTQTPRYLIKTRGQQVTLSCSPISGHRSVSWYQQTPGQGLQFLFEYFSETQRNKGNFPGRFSGRQFSNSRSEMNVSTLELGDSALYLCASSEGTGNTGELFFGEGSRLTVL.